This T cell receptor (beta chain) was identified during a study of OX40 agonist ivuxolimab in advanced cancers. Broadly, across the study: Ivuxolimab, which targeted the costimulatory receptor OX40 (CD134), was an agonistic, fully human IgG2 monoclonal antibody. Intravenous ivuxolimab was administered to patients every 2 weeks at six dose levels: 0.01, 0.1, 0.3, 1.5, 3 and 10 mg/kg. Among the 50 to 55 dose-escalation patients, around 20 had hepatocellular carcinoma, approximately 15 melanoma, 9 renal cell carcinoma and 9 head and neck cancer. The dose-escalation cohort was about 83% male with a mean age of 60 years, ranging from roughly 20 to 80. Patients were allowed to have had prior anti-PD-1, anti-PD-L1 or anti-CTLA-4 therapy, and 30% to 40% of the dose-escalation patients had been treated with checkpoint inhibitors. Partial responses were achieved by three dose-escalation patients, of whom one had hepatocellular carcinoma and two had cutaneous melanoma. The purpose of peripheral TCRbeta sequencing was to test whether ivuxolimab changed TCR sequence diversity and led to clonal T-cell expansion. The paper describes the monotherapy dose-escalation part (N = 52 patients) of the phase I trial of ivuxolimab.

The cysteine opens and the phenylalanine closes a CDR3 of 15 amino acids. Only the CDR3 DNA stays, 45 bases, in frame from base 1. CDR1 is given as LGHNA and CDR2 as YNFKEQ, both from the germline V gene. Deletion took 0 bases off V and 9 bases off J, with a span of 15 bases between the germline ends. Study-wide findings and limitations: Low levels of normalized T-cell clonal expansion were also seen in some patients who did not respond. At doses from 0.1 to 3.0 mg/kg, clonal expansion was seen in both CD4+ and CD8+ blood T cells between baseline and week 6. Which antigens the clonally expanded peripheral T cells were specific for was not determined. On average, CD8+ T cells showed more expanded clones than CD4+ T cells after ivuxolimab. In the 0.1-3.0 mg/kg groups, partial responders were among the patients with the lowest normalized peripheral clonal expansion, particularly in CD8+ T cells.

As concerns this clone: The antigen it binds to is not known. No clone much larger than this one lies a single base away; base qualities are absent.

The trial excluded patients who had a history of autoimmune disease or who were on systemic immunosuppression. In every dose cohort, peripheral blood was drawn for TCR sequencing at baseline, cycle 4 day 1, and cycle 7 day 1. Samples were obtained from an open-label, multicenter, first-in-human phase I dose-escalation trial of ivuxolimab. Adults with locally advanced or metastatic melanoma, renal cell, hepatocellular, or head and neck squamous cell carcinoma were enrolled in the trial. Before TCR sequencing, CD4+ T cells and CD8+ T cells were sorted from peripheral blood as separate populations. Genomic DNA was extracted from sorted cells for sequencing of the TCRbeta CDR3 region. The immunoSEQ Assay was used to sequence the TCRbeta CDR3 regions. The clones in this table, taken by TCRdb from immuneACCESS, are in-frame only. Not every clone is retained; where verified, under half of the shortfall comes from an unresolved V gene, and the cause of the rest is unknown. The sample table contains 55,000 to 60,000 clones; only one count was recorded for 80% to 90% of them. The ten largest clones capture 3% to 3.5% of the sample.

This TCR derives from an adult with an advanced solid tumor such as melanoma, head and neck, liver or kidney cancer. Recombination connected TRBV4-2 to TRBJ1-5, with no reliable assignment of the D segment. Sequences were derived from CD4+ or CD8+ T cells sorted from blood, sampled in a trial of the OX40 agonist ivuxolimab. CDR3 sequence: CASSQEQAMDRPQHF. The nucleotides read TGTGCCAGCAGCCAAGAGCAGGCTATGGATCGGCCCCAGCATTTT.